The 6 T cell receptor beta chains reported below all come from one sample, sequenced in a study of shared clonotypes between healthy human individuals. Using immunoSEQ multiplex PCR, the repertoire was profiled, and TCRdb retains in-frame clones only, with some absent. Among around 510,000 clones, approximately 95% were seen once, and the ten largest hold about 0.06%. The source material was naive CD4+ T cells sorted from blood. Stated subset: CD45RA+ positively selected. The source of these receptors is a woman aged 25 to 39 in good health.

The rearrangement joins TRBV19 to TRBJ2-2; the match to TRBD2 covers 11 bases. There are 14 residues in the CDR3. CDR1 and CDR2 (germline): LNHDA, SQIVND (reference sequence). With 8 bases clipped from V and 6 bases from J, the junction kept 5 bases outside the gene matches. CDR3 nucleotide sequence: TGTGCCAGTCAAGCTAGCGGGAGGTCCGGGGAGCTGTTTTTT. Its protein product is CASQASGRSGELFF. The entire variable domain, with the rest obtained from reference TRBV19 and TRBJ2-2, is as follows: DGGITQSPKYLFRKEGQNVTLSCEQNLNHDAMYWYRQDPGQGLRLIYYSQIVNDFQKGDIAEGYSVSREKKESFPLTVTSAQKNPTAFYLCASQASGRSGELFFGEGSRLTVL.

The rearrangement uses TRBV7-3 and TRBJ2-1; D call uncertain. V lost 5 bases and J 8 bases, leaving 10 bases between the germline ends. CDR1 is SGHTA, CDR2 FQGTGA, per germline. The CDR3 has 12 residues. CDR3 nucleotide sequence: TGTGCCAGCAGCCCAGGCCTCCATGAGCAGTTCTTC. Translating it yields CASSPGLHEQFF.

This clone was observed a single time. This chain links TRBV9 with TRBJ2-1; 7 bases fit TRBD2. CDR3 length equals 17 residues. The germline V gene encodes CDR1 SGDLS and CDR2 YYNGEE. V was clipped by 0 bases and J by 2 bases; unmatched bases: 8. CDR3 amino acids: CASSVASLAEAYNEQFF. The CDR3 nucleotides read TGTGCCAGCAGCGTAGCTTCTCTAGCGGAGGCCTACAATGAGCAGTTCTTC.

In this sample, this clone turned up once. The gene calls are TRBV18 and TRBJ2-7; 10 nucleotides agree with TRBD1. The J segment lost 6 bases and the V segment lost 4 bases, leaving 12 bases of the junction unmatched. This CDR3 has 16 amino acids. CDR1 and CDR2 (germline): KGHSH, LQKENI. This CDR3 reads CASSLIADRGRIEQYF. The CDR3 nucleotides are TGTGCCAGCTCACTGATAGCTGACAGGGGGCGAATCGAGCAGTACTTC.

J is TRBJ1-2 and V is TRBV10-3; a possible D gene is TRBD1 (5 bases). Germline loops: CDR1 ENHRY, CDR2 SYGVKD. The V end lost 6 bases, the J end lost 2 bases, and 7 bases lay between the germline ends. CDR3 size: 12 residues. Here the CDR3 reads CAISPGNYGYTF. The CDR3 nucleotides read TGTGCCATCAGCCCAGGGAACTATGGCTACACCTTC.

This chain uses TRBV6-1 with TRBJ2-7, with D maybe TRBD1 (5 bases). Germline CDR1 is MNHNS and CDR2 is SASEGT. The CDR3 has 14 residues. Trimming cost V 2 bases and J 5 bases, with 13 bases left between them. CDR3 amino acids: CASSERQKGNEQYF. The CDR3 nucleotides read TGTGCCAGCAGTGAACGACAGAAGGGGAACGAGCAGTACTTC.